These 23 T cell receptor beta chains were all obtained from the same sample, sequenced in a study of regulatory T cells in long-lasting Graves disease. Through Arm-PCR of CDR3 regions and iRepertoire HTBI primers, TCR beta libraries were built. TCRdb reprocessed the multiplex PCR reads via MiXCR and lists one record per CDR3 protein. The table shows about 470,000 distinct CDR3 sequences, with roughly 20% occurring only once. Time point denoted: persistent/refractory GD, antithyroid drugs over 5 years with positive TRAb. PBMCs were the source of the RNA used for TCR sequencing. This specimen consisted of peripheral blood mononuclear cells (PBMCs), obtained when the disease was refractory, from a patient treated with antithyroid drugs. Receptor source: a female donor with Graves disease.

This chain connects TRBV28 to TRBJ2-1; D gene uncertain. The CDR3 spans 14 residues. V was cut by 3 bases and J by 8 bases, with 14 bases left in between. Germline V gene data show CDR1 as MDHEN and CDR2 as SYDVKM. CDR3 nucleotides: TGTGCCAGCAGTTTGGCCGTCCCCGTCCATGAGCAGTTCTTC. Its translation is CASSLAVPVHEQFF.

This clonotype was counted ten times or more. V is TRBV28 and J is TRBJ1-1; D not certain. Germline lookup yields CDR1 MDHEN and CDR2 SYDVKM. Trimming removed 9 bases from V and 6 bases from J, with 14 bases in between. CDR3 length equals 12 residues. The CDR3 sequence is CASSLGHAEAFF. DNA for the CDR3: TGTGCCAGTTCCCTCGGGCACGCTGAAGCTTTCTTT.

The genes are TRBV12-3 or TRBV12-4 and TRBJ1-5; D not resolved. Trimming shortened V by 6 bases and J by 6 bases, and 12 bases separated the two germline ends. The CDR3 is 13 amino acids. The DNA for the CDR3 is TGTGCCAGCAGCTTGACCCGGGGTCAGCCCCAGCATTTT. Its protein product is CASSLTRGQPQHF.

This clonotype was recorded many times. The chain joins TRBV30 to TRBJ2-5, with TRBD2 matching 7 bases. The CDR3 length is 12 residues. The V gene's germline CDR1 is GTSNPN and CDR2 SVGIG (reference sequence). The V and J ends lost 0 bases and 11 bases, in that order; junction bases with no gene match: 6. Here the CDR3 reads CAWSVGGSRQYF. CDR3 DNA: TGTGCCTGGAGTGTGGGGGGGAGTCGTCAGTACTTC.

This clonotype was seen a handful of times. J is TRBJ2-7 and V is TRBV12-3 or TRBV12-4; 9 positions match TRBD1. There are 15 residues in the CDR3. The trim removed 2 bases at V and 6 bases at J, leaving 8 bases unmatched. The CDR3 coding sequence is TGTGCCAGCAGTTTACGGGACAGGGTTTCGTTCGAGCAGTACTTC. It translates to CASSLRDRVSFEQYF.

V gene TRBV7-8 combines with J gene TRBJ1-1, with D perhaps TRBD1 (5 bases). The CDR3 spans 15 residues. Germline CDR1 is SGHVS and CDR2 is FQNEAQ. V was clipped by 5 bases and J by 1 base, with 14 bases between them. In DNA form, the CDR3 reads TGTGCCAGCAGCCTAGGGGCGAGGTCGAACACTGAAGCTTTCTTT. Translated, it gives CASSLGARSNTEAFF.

This clonotype was observed a single time. The chain links TRBV27 to TRBJ2-7; TRBD1 matches at 9 bases. Looked up from germline, CDR1 is MNHEY and CDR2 is SMNVEV (reference sequence). The CDR3 is 13 residues long. V lost 7 bases to trimming and J lost 3 bases; unmatched junction nucleotides: 4. CDR3 sequence reads: CASISDRGYEQYF. The CDR3 nucleotides read TGTGCCAGCATCTCGGACAGGGGCTACGAGCAGTACTTC.

This clonotype appeared a few times. The rearrangement links TRBV6-1 to TRBJ1-2; TRBD1 is a possible D gene (5 bases). CDR3 length: 14 residues. V was shortened by 6 bases and J by 2 bases, with 13 bases between the two germline ends. Germline V gene data show CDR1 as MNHNS and CDR2 as SASEGT. The CDR3 loop reads CASRNGGTNYGYTF. CDR3 DNA sequence: TGTGCCAGCAGAAACGGTGGGACCAACTATGGCTACACCTTC.

This clonotype was observed many times. This chain uses TRBV3-1 with TRBJ1-1; perhaps TRBD1 as D (5 bases). The CDR3 length is 14 residues. The germline V and J ends were trimmed by 4 bases and 4 bases, with 13 bases remaining between them. The germline gives CDR1 LGHDT, CDR2 YNNKEL (reference sequence). The CDR3 spells CASSPIPGGTEAFF. As DNA, the CDR3 is TGTGCCAGCAGCCCCATACCCGGGGGCACTGAAGCTTTCTTT.

The sample holds many counts of this clonotype. This CDR3 is CASSKETGEGTEAFF. CDR3 bases: TGTGCCAGTAGTAAAGAGACAGGGGAGGGTACTGAAGCTTTCTTT. The J gene is TRBJ1-1, the V gene TRBV19; TRBD1 aligns across 8 bases. After removal of 4 bases from V and 5 bases from J, the junction contained 9 bases not matched to a gene. Germline values: CDR1 LNHDA, CDR2 SQIVND (reference sequence). The CDR3 covers 15 residues.

The sample holds many counts of this clonotype. The J gene is TRBJ2-7, the V gene TRBV5-5; the D is unclear. Deletions cut 2 bases from V and 6 bases from J, with 6 bases between. The length of the CDR3 is 11 residues. CDR1 is SGHKS, CDR2 YYEKEE, per germline (reference sequence). As DNA, the CDR3 is TGTGCCAGCAGCTTTATGACCGAGCAGTACTTC. Protein: CASSFMTEQYF.

This clonotype was seen many times. The genes are TRBV3-1 and TRBJ2-6, with unresolved D. V was shortened by 2 bases and J by 0 bases, with 5 bases between the two germline ends. Germline-derived CDR1 and CDR2 are LGHDT and YNNKEL (reference sequence). This CDR3 comprises 15 residues. The CDR3 sequence: CASSQTSSGANVLTF. CDR3 sequence (DNA): TGTGCCAGCAGCCAAACGTCCTCTGGGGCCAACGTCCTGACTTTC.

CDR3 loop: CASSQGWAGFTGELFF. In DNA, the CDR3 is TGCGCCAGCAGCCAAGGCTGGGCGGGTTTCACCGGGGAGCTGTTTTTT. The rearrangement joins TRBV4-1 to TRBJ2-2; D is perhaps TRBD2 (5 bases). CDR3 length equals 16 residues. Per the germline V gene, CDR1 is MGHRA and CDR2 is YSYEKL. V was shortened by 1 base and J by 4 bases, with 13 bases between the two germline ends.

This clonotype came up once. The rearrangement joins TRBV30 to TRBJ2-3; 8 nucleotides match TRBD1. The CDR3 is 17 residues long. The ends lost 1 base at V and 2 bases at J; junction bases unmatched: 11. Germline V gene sequence: CDR1 GTSNPN, CDR2 SVGIG (reference sequence). In DNA, the CDR3 is TGTGCCTGGAGTGGGGGTGTTGGACAGGGAGCCACAGATACGCAGTATTTT. It specifies CAWSGGVGQGATDTQYF.

The sample holds many counts of this clonotype. The chain joins TRBV12-3 or TRBV12-4 to TRBJ1-6; D is undetermined. CDR3 size: 15 residues. Trimming stripped 1 base from V and 6 bases from J, with 10 bases between. In nucleotides, the CDR3 is TGTGCCAGCAGTTTAGGGGGTTTTCGTAATTCACCCCTCCACTTT. It specifies CASSLGGFRNSPLHF.

This clonotype was seen more than once but under ten times. The chain joins TRBV28 to TRBJ1-3; weak D call: TRBD1 (6 bases). CDR1 is MDHEN, CDR2 SYDVKM, per germline. The CDR3 runs 15 residues. V was shortened by 1 base and J by 4 bases, with 11 bases between the two germline ends. The CDR3 here is CASSLSQGPGNTIYF. DNA of the CDR3: TGTGCCAGCAGTTTATCACAGGGTCCCGGAAACACCATATATTTT.

This clonotype appeared a few times. The chain links TRBV29-1 to TRBJ2-7, with 15 bases identical to TRBD2. The CDR3 has 16 residues. The germline CDR1 and CDR2 sequences are SQVTM and ANQGSEA. The J segment lost 2 bases and the V segment lost 7 bases, leaving 9 bases of the junction unmatched. In nucleotides, the CDR3 is TGCAGCGCCCTGGGACTAGCGGGAGGTCGGGCCTACGAGCAGTACTTC. Its translation: CSALGLAGGRAYEQYF.

This clonotype was observed a handful of times. V usage is TRBV19 and J usage is TRBJ2-1, with 8 nucleotides matching TRBD1. The CDR3 has 14 amino acids. J lost 2 bases, V lost 3 bases, and 0 bases had no gene match. CDR1 is LNHDA, CDR2 SQIVND, per germline (reference sequence). CDR3 bases: TGTGCCAGTAGTATGGGACAGGCCTACAATGAGCAGTTCTTC. Encoded protein: CASSMGQAYNEQFF.

This chain connects TRBV12-5 to TRBJ2-5, with unresolved D. There are 11 residues in the CDR3. Between the trimmed V and J ends, which lost 3 bases and 3 bases, there was a span of 2 bases. Germline-derived CDR1 and CDR2 are LGHNT and FRNRAP. The CDR3 region has the DNA TGTGCTAGTGGTTTTAAAGAGACCCAGTACTTC. It yields the protein CASGFKETQYF.

This chain joins TRBV27 and TRBJ2-7; 10 bases match TRBD2. J lost 3 bases, V lost 3 bases, and 11 bases had no gene match. The length of the CDR3 is 17 residues. Germline V gives CDR1 MNHEY, CDR2 SMNVEV (reference sequence). The CDR3 DNA reads as TGTGCCAGCAGTTTGGGAGTAGTAGCGGGAGGCCTCTACGAGCAGTACTTC. It is translated as CASSLGVVAGGLYEQYF.

This clonotype was detected a few times. The rearrangement links TRBV19 to TRBJ1-6; weak D call: TRBD1 (6 bases). Germline V lookup: CDR1 LNHDA, CDR2 SQIVND (reference sequence). This CDR3 region has 14 residues. V gave up 8 bases and J gave up 12 bases, with 20 bases separating them. The CDR3 DNA is TGTGCCAGTCACCCGGGACATAGGTCGATACCCCTCCACTTT. It codes for CASHPGHRSIPLHF.

This clonotype was seen just once. With a much larger clone just one base away, this may be a read error. The chain couples TRBV6-1 to TRBJ2-2, with D unresolved. CDR3 size: 13 residues. The V end lost 6 bases, the J end lost 3 bases, and 8 bases lay between the germline ends. Germline CDR1 and CDR2: MNHNS and SASEGT. The chain's CDR3 is CASRQSDTGELFF. The CDR3, as DNA: TGTGCCAGCAGGCAGTCAGACACCGGGGAGCTGTTTTTT.

Remarks on this clonotype: It may be a read error: a sequence one base away is much more abundant. The chain combines TRBV5-1 with TRBJ1-4; 9 bases are a match to TRBD1. This CDR3 is 14 amino acids long. CDR1 is SGHRS, CDR2 YFSETQ, per germline. In nucleotides, the CDR3 is TGCGCCAGCAGCATGAGACAGGGGGATGAAAACCTGTTTTTT. Its translation is CASSMRQGDENLFF. Filled out from reference TRBV5-1 and TRBJ1-4, the complete variable domain reads KAGVTQTPRYLIKTRGQQVTLSCSPISGHRSVSWYQQTPGQGLQFLFEYFSETQRNKGNFPGRFSGRQFSNSRSEMNVSTLELGDSALYLCASSMRQGDENLFFGSGTQLSVL.